The 6 T cell receptor beta chains below all came from one sample that was sequenced in a study of human T cells and chemical hapten exposure. One entry per CDR3 protein, called by TCRdb with MiXCR from the RACE reads. Of more than 70,000 distinct CDR3 sequences listed, over 8% are singletons. Time point described: healthy volunteer bleed at 2 weeks. It was unfractionated whole blood from which total RNA was extracted. What was sequenced was whole blood. Every receptor here comes from a female donor in good health. Some clones in this sample may be carry-over from other donors' samples.

This clonotype occurred many times. CDR3 nucleotide sequence: TGCAGTGCAACCCGGGGGCTAGCGGGGCGATACGAGCAGTACTTC. Amino acids: CSATRGLAGRYEQYF. The gene calls are TRBV20-1 and TRBJ2-7, with TRBD2 matching over 9 bases. Per germline, CDR1 DFQATT and CDR2 SNEGSKA (reference sequence). V gave up 6 bases and J gave up 4 bases; unmatched junction bases: 13. The CDR3 sequence is 15 residues long.

There are a few counts of this clonotype. The genes are TRBV5-1 and TRBJ2-1; TRBD2 might be the D (5 bases). The germline gives CDR1 SGHRS, CDR2 YFSETQ. The CDR3 runs 13 residues. Deletions cut 0 bases from V and 9 bases from J, with 10 bases between. CDR3 loop: CASSLGGGSEQFF. The DNA of the CDR3 is TGCGCCAGCAGCTTGGGGGGTGGGAGTGAGCAGTTCTTC.

The chain combines TRBV6-1 with TRBJ1-2, with 7 bases lining up with TRBD1. Germline CDR1 reads MNHNS; CDR2 reads SASEGT. CDR3 length equals 14 residues. V lost 3 bases, J lost 5 bases, and 6 bases stayed unmatched. The CDR3 bases are TGTGCCAGCAGTGAGAGGGGGCTATGGTATGGCTACACCTTC. Residues: CASSERGLWYGYTF.

V is TRBV30 and J is TRBJ2-7; the match to TRBD2 covers 7 bases. CDR1 is GTSNPN, CDR2 SVGIG, per germline (reference sequence). This CDR3 is 11 amino acids long. V shed 1 base and J 7 bases; nucleotides not matched to a gene: 1. For the CDR3, the DNA is TGTGCCTGGAGTGCGGGAGGTGAGCAGTACTTC. Translation: CAWSAGGEQYF. Filled out from reference TRBV30 and TRBJ2-7, the complete variable domain reads SQTIHQWPATLVQPVGSPLSLECTVEGTSNPNLYWYRQAAGRGLQLLFYSVGIGQISSEVPQNLSASRPQDRQFILSSKKLLLSDSGFYLCAWSAGGEQYFGPGTRLTVT.

This clonotype has only a few counts. The chain combines TRBV6-5 with TRBJ2-1; 8 bases line up with TRBD2. With V trimmed by 6 bases and J by 8 bases, 12 bases remained unmatched. CDR3 size: 15 residues. Per germline, CDR1 MNHEY and CDR2 SVGAGI. The CDR3 protein is CASSHPSGSVDEQFF. CDR3 nucleotides: TGTGCCAGCAGCCACCCGAGCGGGAGTGTAGATGAGCAGTTCTTC.

This clonotype was counted at least ten times. The chain employs TRBV20-1 and TRBJ1-1; D unresolved. Germline loops: CDR1 DFQATT, CDR2 SNEGSKA (reference sequence). This CDR3 comprises 16 residues. V dropped 0 bases and J dropped 0 bases, with 14 bases sitting between them. In nucleotides, the CDR3 is TGCAGTGCTAGAGATGCCTCGCGGCAACTGAACACTGAAGCTTTCTTT. Amino acids: CSARDASRQLNTEAFF.